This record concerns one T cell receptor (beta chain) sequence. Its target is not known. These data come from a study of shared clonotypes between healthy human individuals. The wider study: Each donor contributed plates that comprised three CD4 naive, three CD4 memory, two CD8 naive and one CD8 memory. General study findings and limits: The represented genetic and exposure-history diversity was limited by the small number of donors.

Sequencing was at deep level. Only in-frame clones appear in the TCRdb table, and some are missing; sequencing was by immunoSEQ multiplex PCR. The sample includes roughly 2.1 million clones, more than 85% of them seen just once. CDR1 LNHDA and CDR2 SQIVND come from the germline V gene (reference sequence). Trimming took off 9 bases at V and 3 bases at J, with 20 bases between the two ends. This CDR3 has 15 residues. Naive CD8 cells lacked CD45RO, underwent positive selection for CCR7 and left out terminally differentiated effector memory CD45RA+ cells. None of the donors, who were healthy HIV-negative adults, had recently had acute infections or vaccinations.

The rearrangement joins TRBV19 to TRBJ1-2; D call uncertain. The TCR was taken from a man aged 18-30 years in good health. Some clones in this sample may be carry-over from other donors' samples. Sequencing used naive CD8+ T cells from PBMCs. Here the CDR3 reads CASLGEGKADYGYTF. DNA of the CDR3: TGTGCCAGCCTCGGGGAGGGAAAGGCCGACTATGGCTACACCTTC. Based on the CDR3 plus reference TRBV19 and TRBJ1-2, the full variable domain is DGGITQSPKYLFRKEGQNVTLSCEQNLNHDAMYWYRQDPGQGLRLIYYSQIVNDFQKGDIAEGYSVSREKKESFPLTVTSAQKNPTAFYLCASLGEGKADYGYTFGSGTRLTVV.